Listed below are T cell receptor beta chains from one sample, sequenced in a study of T cells in Graves' hyperthyroidism and ophthalmopathy. From the multiplex PCR reads, TCRdb called clonotypes with MiXCR, one entry per CDR3 protein. The table has approximately 250,000 distinct CDR3 sequences, about 25% seen once; the top ten hold roughly a third. The material sequenced was blood. The receptor set was obtained from a woman aged 40 to 50 with Graves' ophthalmopathy. Both conserved end residues are part of each CDR3. D genes are given only for firm matches. Size tells how often a clone was seen (once, few, many) or the class of an expanded clone, and some rows leave it out.

TRBJ1-5,TRBV28,many,TRBD1,CASSQTRTGRNQPQHF,TGTGCCAGCAGCCAAACCCGGACAGGGCGGAATCAGCCCCAGCATTTT
TRBJ2-7,TRBV30,many,NA,CAWTRTAYEQYF,TGTGCCTGGACGAGGACGGCCTACGAGCAGTACTTC
TRBJ2-5,TRBV5-1,NA,TRBD2,CASSPQMGGETQYF,TGCGCCAGCAGCCCCCAAATGGGGGGGGAGACCCAGTACTTC
TRBJ2-5,TRBV12-3/TRBV12-4,NA,NA,CASSPRQSLETQYF,TGTGCCAGCAGTCCCCGACAGAGTTTAGAGACCCAGTACTTC
TRBJ2-2,TRBV28,many,TRBD1,CASRQGANTGELFF,TGTGCCAGCAGACAGGGGGCGAACACCGGGGAGCTGTTTTTT
TRBJ1-1,TRBV19,many,NA,CASTIGRPTEAFF,TGTGCCAGTACCATAGGACGCCCCACTGAAGCTTTCTTT
TRBJ2-7,TRBV30,many,TRBD1,CAWNRGNYEQYF,TGTGCCTGGAACAGGGGAAACTACGAGCAGTACTTC
TRBJ2-2,TRBV12-3/TRBV12-4,NA,NA,CASSFPDLLEVGELFF,TGTGCCAGCAGTTTTCCGGACCTCCTTGAGGTCGGGGAGCTGTTTTTT
TRBJ1-1,TRBV28,many,NA,CASSSPGGLTNTEAFF,TGTGCCAGCAGTAGCCCCGGGGGTCTGACGAACACTGAAGCTTTCTTT
TRBJ1-2,TRBV7-8,many,TRBD1,CASSEMDRESGYTF,TGTGCCAGCAGCGAGATGGACAGGGAAAGTGGCTACACCTTC
TRBJ1-1,TRBV9,few,NA,CASSRQGPTEAFF,TGTGCCAGCAGCCGCCAGGGTCCCACTGAAGCTTTCTTT
TRBJ2-2,TRBV11-2,many,NA,CASTCRTGELFF,TGTGCCAGCACCTGCCGGACCGGGGAGCTGTTTTTT
TRBJ2-5,TRBV27,NA,TRBD2,CASSSNFVYFRGRTQETQYF,TGTGCCAGCAGTTCGAACTTTGTGTACTTTCGCGGGAGGACTCAAGAGACCCAGTACTTC
TRBJ2-7,TRBV30,many,NA,CAWTGGLGYEQYF,TGTGCCTGGACAGGGGGACTTGGCTACGAGCAGTACTTC
TRBJ1-5,TRBV28,many,NA,CASSLIWGTNQPQHF,TGTGCCAGCAGTTTAATATGGGGCACCAATCAGCCCCAGCATTTT
TRBJ1-1,TRBV28,many,NA,CASSFRGWTEAFF,TGTGCCAGCAGTTTTAGGGGGTGGACTGAAGCTTTCTTT
TRBJ2-7,TRBV6-5,many,TRBD2,CASRLTGTSGYEQYF,TGTGCCAGCAGGCTAACCGGGACTAGCGGTTACGAGCAGTACTTC
TRBJ2-6,TRBV7-3,many,NA,CASSIQGAGANVLTF,TGTGCCAGCAGCATACAGGGAGCTGGGGCCAACGTCCTGACTTTC
TRBJ2-3,TRBV12-3/TRBV12-4,many,NA,CASSSSWGPATDTQYF,TGTGCCAGCAGTTCCAGCTGGGGTCCTGCCACAGATACGCAGTATTTT
TRBJ2-7,TRBV6-6,many,NA,CASTFRAPNYEQYF,TGTGCCAGCACTTTTCGGGCCCCGAACTACGAGCAGTACTTC
TRBJ2-7,TRBV7-9,many,NA,CASSPTGAPSYEQYF,TGTGCCAGCAGCCCGACAGGTGCACCCTCCTACGAGCAGTACTTC
TRBJ2-2,TRBV11-2,few,NA,CASSPLGPTGELFF,TGTGCCAGCAGCCCACTGGGGCCCACCGGGGAGCTGTTTTTT
TRBJ2-7,TRBV6-2/TRBV6-3,NA,NA,CASSSEEGGHEQYF,TGTGCCAGCAGCAGCGAAGAGGGGGGCCACGAGCAGTACTTC
TRBJ2-7,TRBV12-3/TRBV12-4,few,TRBD1,CASKSRDSSYEQYF,TGTGCCAGCAAAAGCCGGGACAGCTCCTACGAGCAGTACTTC
TRBJ1-2,TRBV11-2,many,NA,CASTPSNGYTF,TGTGCCAGCACCCCATCGAATGGCTACACCTTC
TRBJ2-7,TRBV30,many,TRBD1,CAWTGGGEQYF,TGTGCCTGGACAGGGGGCGGCGAGCAGTACTTC
TRBJ1-1,TRBV28,many,TRBD1,CASQGQRANTEAFF,TGTGCCAGCCAGGGACAGAGGGCGAACACTGAAGCTTTCTTT
TRBJ1-5,TRBV6-2/TRBV6-3,many,TRBD1,CASRPRTGGHQPQHF,TGTGCCAGCAGACCACGGACAGGGGGGCATCAGCCCCAGCATTTT
TRBJ2-5,TRBV20-1,many,TRBD1,CSALTGETQYF,TGCAGTGCTCTGACAGGGGAGACCCAGTACTTC
TRBJ2-5,TRBV14,many,TRBD2,CASSQGYLTSGRETQYF,TGTGCCAGCAGCCAAGGGTACCTTACTAGCGGGAGAGAGACCCAGTACTTC
TRBJ1-2,TRBV19,few,NA,CAIGTAKGYTF,TGTGCCATCGGGACTGCGAAGGGCTACACCTTC
TRBJ1-1,TRBV6-4,many,TRBD1,CASTNPGRTGPNTEAFF,TGTGCCAGCACCAACCCAGGGCGGACAGGGCCGAACACTGAAGCTTTCTTT
TRBJ2-5,TRBV20-1,many,NA,CSARTLGGDPRETQYF,TGCAGTGCTAGGACCCTGGGCGGAGATCCCCGGGAGACCCAGTACTTC
TRBJ1-2,TRBV6-1,once,NA,CASKVAGVNYGYTF,TGTGCCAGCAAGGTAGCAGGGGTAAACTATGGCTACACCTTC
TRBJ2-5,TRBV24-1,NA,TRBD2,CATSDPPGASGGEETQYF,TGTGCCACCAGTGACCCTCCCGGGGCTAGCGGGGGAGAAGAGACCCAGTACTTC
TRBJ2-5,TRBV6-5,NA,NA,CASSYTAGRRETQYF,TGTGCCAGCAGTTACACGGCGGGTCGGAGGGAGACCCAGTACTTC
TRBJ2-2,TRBV24-1,many,NA,CATSDFGSNTGELFF,TGTGCCACCAGTGATTTTGGGTCGAACACCGGGGAGCTGTTTTTT
TRBJ1-5,TRBV28,many,NA,CASSFIPGNQPQHF,TGTGCCAGCAGTTTTATACCTGGCAATCAGCCCCAGCATTTT
TRBJ1-1,TRBV28,many,NA,CASSLERGRHTEAFF,TGTGCCAGCAGTTTGGAAAGGGGCAGGCACACTGAAGCTTTCTTT
TRBJ2-5,TRBV7-3,many,TRBD2,CASSSGLLGETQYF,TGTGCCAGCAGCTCGGGACTATTGGGAGAGACCCAGTACTTC
TRBJ2-7,TRBV6-1,NA,TRBD1,CASSDMTGPYEQYF,TGTGCCAGCAGTGACATGACAGGGCCCTACGAGCAGTACTTC
TRBJ2-7,TRBV6-5,many,TRBD2,CASTPRIAGGGEQYF,TGTGCCAGCACCCCCCGTATAGCGGGAGGTGGTGAGCAGTACTTC
TRBJ2-7,TRBV7-8,many,TRBD2,CASSLPGLAGYEQYF,TGTGCCAGCAGCTTACCGGGACTAGCGGGCTACGAGCAGTACTTC
TRBJ1-2,TRBV6-1,NA,NA,CATKTDSNYGYTF,TGTGCCACCAAAACGGATTCTAACTATGGCTACACCTTC
TRBJ1-2,TRBV7-9,many,NA,CASSLGAVYGYTF,TGTGCCAGCAGCTTAGGGGCAGTATATGGCTACACCTTC
TRBJ2-5,TRBV6-1,NA,TRBD2,CASRRLAGGRETQYF,TGTGCCAGCAGGCGACTAGCGGGAGGGAGAGAGACCCAGTACTTC
TRBJ1-2,TRBV4-1,many,TRBD1,CASSEWRTGGKGYTF,TGCGCCAGCAGCGAATGGAGGACAGGGGGCAAGGGCTACACCTTC
TRBJ2-1,TRBV27,NA,NA,CASSLSLGRLNEQFF,TGTGCCAGCAGTTTATCCCTAGGACGGCTCAATGAGCAGTTCTTC
TRBJ2-7,TRBV7-8,many,NA,CASSLRDSGPRSYEQYF,TGTGCCAGCAGCTTACGGGACTCCGGACCTAGGTCCTACGAGCAGTACTTC
TRBJ2-5,TRBV7-2,many,NA,CASSLTLETQYF,TGTGCCAGCAGCTTAACCCTAGAGACCCAGTACTTC
TRBJ2-2,TRBV7-2,many,NA,CASIPQGLPGELFF,TGTGCCAGCATTCCTCAAGGACTACCCGGGGAGCTGTTTTTT
TRBJ2-2,TRBV19,many,NA,CASSIDRVGELFF,TGTGCCAGTAGTATAGATCGGGTCGGGGAGCTGTTTTTT
TRBJ1-2,TRBV27,many,TRBD1,CASSLSPTGPYGYTF,TGTGCCAGCAGTTTATCTCCGACAGGGCCCTATGGCTACACCTTC
TRBJ2-7,TRBV28,NA,TRBD2,CASSLAGGPHEQYF,TGTGCCAGCAGTCTAGCGGGAGGGCCACACGAGCAGTACTTC
TRBJ2-7,TRBV28,many,TRBD1,CASSLFSGTGSYEQYF,TGTGCCAGCAGTTTATTTTCCGGGACAGGGAGCTACGAGCAGTACTTC
TRBJ2-5,TRBV7-8,NA,TRBD2,CASSLAGGLGQETQYF,TGTGCCAGCAGTTTAGCGGGGGGCCTCGGTCAAGAGACCCAGTACTTC
TRBJ1-1,TRBV6-1,few,TRBD1,CASRRGQQIYAFF,TGTGCCAGCAGGCGGGGACAGCAGATCTACGCTTTCTTT
TRBJ1-5,TRBV10-2,many,NA,CASSDFPQPQHF,TGCGCCAGCAGTGACTTCCCTCAGCCCCAGCATTTT
TRBJ2-5,TRBV6-2/TRBV6-3,NA,NA,CASSQIGSPKYF,TGTGCCAGCAGTCAAATTGGGTCCCCCAAGTACTTC
TRBJ1-1,TRBV3-1,many,NA,CASSPTRSGTEAFF,TGTGCCAGCAGCCCCACGAGATCGGGCACTGAAGCTTTCTTT